The 24 T cell receptor beta chains reported below all come from one sample, sequenced in a study of shared clonotypes between healthy human individuals. Only in-frame clones appear in the TCRdb table, and some are missing; sequencing was by immunoSEQ multiplex PCR. The sample has around 2,000,000 clones, 95% seen once. The specimen was naive CD4+ T cells sorted from blood. Specified subset: CD45RA+ positively selected. Receptor source: a man between 18 and 29 years old in good health.

V gene TRBV18 combines with J gene TRBJ1-1; D gene uncertain. Germline CDR1 and CDR2: KGHSH and LQKENI. Deletions cut 0 bases from V and 2 bases from J, with 7 bases between. This CDR3 comprises 14 residues. Here the CDR3 DNA reads TGTGCCAGCTCACCACCATCCAAAAACACTGAAGCTTTCTTT. Its protein is CASSPPSKNTEAFF.

The V gene is TRBV4-1, the J gene TRBJ2-7; tentatively, D is TRBD1 (6 bases). V was cut by 2 bases and J by 1 base, with 15 bases left in between. The germline CDR1 and CDR2 sequences are MGHRA and YSYEKL. The CDR3 sequence is 16 residues long. CDR3 nucleotides: TGCGCCAGCAGCCAAAATCAGGGGAGTTCTTCCTACGAGCAGTACTTC. Its translation is CASSQNQGSSSYEQYF.

The J gene is TRBJ1-2, the V gene TRBV6-5; a possible D gene is TRBD1 (6 bases). With 6 bases removed from V and 7 bases from J, the gap between germline ends came to 21 bases. The CDR3 totals 15 residues. Germline V gives CDR1 MNHEY, CDR2 SVGAGI. CDR3 sequence (DNA): TGTGCCAGCAGCGCGACGACCCGGGTGGGGGCTGGCTACACCTTC. It translates to CASSATTRVGAGYTF.

This clone was counted once. The chain couples TRBV5-1 to TRBJ2-3; D is perhaps TRBD1 or TRBD2 (5 bases each). Trimming left V 5 bases short and J 1 base short, with 8 bases between. CDR3 length equals 13 residues. The germline gives CDR1 SGHRS, CDR2 YFSETQ. The CDR3 sequence is CASRRGGTDTQYF. DNA for the CDR3: TGCGCCAGCAGGAGGGGAGGCACAGATACGCAGTATTTT.

Concerning this clone itself: The same CDR3 is also encoded by other DNA sequences in this sample. CDR3 sequence (DNA): TGTGCCATCAGTGGGACAGGGGGCCCCTACGAGCAGTACTTC. It translates to CAISGTGGPYEQYF. The chain joins TRBV10-3 to TRBJ2-7; TRBD1 aligns across 11 bases. The CDR3 sequence is 14 residues long. Losses at the gene ends were 4 bases for V and 2 bases for J; bases not matched to a gene: 1. The germline V gene has CDR1 ENHRY and CDR2 SYGVKD.

This sequence joins TRBV6-6 and TRBJ2-7, with 9 bases matching TRBD1. Per germline, CDR1 MNHNY and CDR2 SVGAGI (reference sequence). The CDR3 length is 14 residues. J gave up 1 base and V 4 bases, and 2 bases lay outside the gene matches. CDR3 sequence (DNA): TGTGCCAGCAGTTTAGGGACAGGGTCCTACGAGCAGTACTTC. Protein: CASSLGTGSYEQYF.

The V and J genes are TRBV5-6 and TRBJ2-5; TRBD1 agrees at 7 bases. The ends lost 1 base at V and 2 bases at J; junction bases unmatched: 8. Per germline, CDR1 SGHDT and CDR2 YYEEEE. The CDR3 covers 16 residues. The chain's CDR3 is CASSLLRDRVQETQYF. In DNA, the CDR3 is TGTGCCAGCAGCTTGCTACGGGACAGAGTACAAGAGACCCAGTACTTC. The full variable domain, in which reference TRBV5-6 and TRBJ2-5 provide the parts outside the CDR3, is DAGVTQSPTHLIKTRGQQVTLRCSPKSGHDTVSWYQQALGQGPQFIFQYYEEEERQRGNFPDRFSGHQFPNYSSELNVNALLLGDSALYLCASSLLRDRVQETQYFGPGTRLLVL.

For the CDR3, the DNA is TGTGCCGGAAAGAGGACCTCTGGGGCCAACGTCCTGACTTTC. Translated: CAGKRTSGANVLTF. The rearrangement uses TRBV6-5 and TRBJ2-6; D gene uncertain. CDR3 length: 14 amino acids. The V gene lost 11 bases and the J gene lost 0 bases, with 11 bases spanning the gap. Germline-derived CDR1 and CDR2 are MNHEY and SVGAGI.

This sequence joins TRBV4-3 and TRBJ2-7, with 9 bases identical to TRBD2. The CDR3 has 16 amino acids. The trim removed 0 bases at V and 3 bases at J, leaving 6 bases unmatched. The V gene's germline CDR1 is LGHNA and CDR2 YSLEER. CDR3 sequence reads: CASSQDPPLAGYEQYF. The CDR3 nucleotides are TGCGCCAGCAGCCAAGATCCCCCACTAGCGGGCTACGAGCAGTACTTC.

The count of this clone is one. The chain is built from TRBV30 and TRBJ2-3; the match to TRBD2 covers 7 bases. This CDR3 has 15 residues. J gave up 4 bases and V 0 bases, and 7 bases lay outside the gene matches. Germline assignment: CDR1 GTSNPN and CDR2 SVGIG (reference sequence). The CDR3 region has the DNA TGTGCCTGGAGTGTACTAGCGAGTGGGGCAGATACGCAGTATTTT. Translated: CAWSVLASGADTQYF.

This sequence joins TRBV7-2 and TRBJ2-5; 8 bases align to TRBD2. Germline CDR1 and CDR2: SGHTA and FQGNSA. This CDR3 region has 14 residues. Trimming at V came to 0 bases and at J to 5 bases, leaving 2 bases not matched to a gene. The CDR3 DNA sequence: TGTGCCAGCAGCTTAGCGGGACTAGTTGAGACCCAGTACTTC. Its translation is CASSLAGLVETQYF.

The chain links TRBV6-1 to TRBJ1-1; weak D call: TRBD1 (5 bases). The germline V gene encodes CDR1 MNHNS and CDR2 SASEGT. The CDR3 has 12 amino acids. V dropped 10 bases and J dropped 2 bases, with 11 bases sitting between them. The CDR3 protein is CAIGTYNTEAFF. The CDR3 bases are TGTGCCATAGGGACTTATAACACTGAAGCTTTCTTT.

The rearrangement joins TRBV10-3 to TRBJ2-1; 8 nucleotides line up with TRBD1. Per germline, CDR1 ENHRY and CDR2 SYGVKD. Germline trimming cut 2 bases from V and 15 bases from J; bases unmatched to any gene: 9. This CDR3 is built from 13 residues. For the CDR3, the DNA is TGTGCCATCAGTGAGGACCCTACAGGGGGGCCGTTCTTC. It codes for CAISEDPTGGPFF.

Points on this clone: At one end, the junction sequence differs from germline, possibly due to a read error. The chain couples TRBV6-5 to TRBJ2-7, with a possible D match to TRBD1 (6 bases). Germline-derived CDR1 and CDR2 are MNHEY and SVGAGI. This CDR3 has 13 amino acids. This CDR3 reads CASSYWTAYAQYF. The CDR3 DNA is TGTGCCAGCAGTTACTGGACAGCTTACGCGCAGTACTTC.

The J gene is TRBJ2-4, the V gene TRBV28, with a tentative D call TRBD2 (5 bases). The CDR3 has 16 amino acids. V shed 9 bases and J shed 7 bases, with 25 bases lying between them. The germline V gene encodes CDR1 MDHEN and CDR2 SYDVKM. The CDR3 DNA sequence: TGTGCCAGTGTGTCCGACGGCGCGGGCAGTGTGAACATTCAGTACTTC. Amino acid sequence: CASVSDGAGSVNIQYF.

The V call is TRBV7-2, the J call TRBJ1-2; D may be TRBD1 (5 bases). The CDR3 consists of 16 residues. The V end lost 1 base, the J end lost 7 bases, and 19 bases lay between the germline ends. The germline CDR1 and CDR2 sequences are SGHTA and FQGNSA. CDR3: CASSLEGTGKGGGYTF. CDR3 nucleotide sequence: TGTGCCAGCAGCTTAGAAGGGACGGGAAAAGGCGGTGGCTACACCTTC. Together with reference TRBV7-2 and TRBJ1-2, the CDR3 gives the full variable domain: GAGVSQSPSNKVTEKGKDVELRCDPISGHTALYWYRQSLGQGLEFLIYFQGNSAPDKSGLPSDRFSAERTGGSVSTLTIQRTQQEDSAVYLCASSLEGTGKGGGYTFGSGTRLTVV.

The chain couples TRBV10-2 to TRBJ2-1; D unresolved. The CDR3 runs 12 residues. Germline CDR1 and CDR2: WSHSY and SAAADI. V was pared by 3 bases and J by 5 bases, with 5 bases between. CDR3 region: CASSEAHNEQFF. CDR3 sequence (DNA): TGCGCCAGCAGTGAAGCCCACAATGAGCAGTTCTTC.

CDR3 sequence reads: CASSAGLAGVSYNEQFF. The CDR3 DNA is TGTGCCAGCAGTGCGGGACTAGCGGGAGTCTCCTACAATGAGCAGTTCTTC. This rearrangement joins TRBV6-1 to TRBJ2-1, with 14 bases identical to TRBD2. The CDR3 length is 17 residues. Germline CDR1 is MNHNS and CDR2 is SASEGT. J gave up 0 bases and V 4 bases, and 2 bases lay outside the gene matches.

This clone was observed a single time. V is TRBV5-1 and J is TRBJ2-2; tentatively, D is TRBD2 (6 bases). Deletions cut 2 bases from V and 6 bases from J, with 11 bases between. In germline, CDR1 is SGHRS, CDR2 YFSETQ. The CDR3 loop spans 14 amino acids. The CDR3 sequence: CASSFREWAGELFF. Written as DNA, the CDR3 is TGCGCCAGCAGCTTCCGGGAGTGGGCCGGGGAGCTGTTTTTT.

The chain employs TRBV21-1 and TRBJ2-7; the table's D gene call, TRBD1, was not cross checked with the DNA. TRBV21-1 is a documented pseudogene. This CDR3 spans 15 amino acids. CDR3: CASSIGTGGRDEQYF. CDR3 DNA: TGTGCCAGCAGCATTGGGACAGGGGGCAGGGACGAGCAGTACTTC.

The chain carries TRBV6-5 and TRBJ2-7; tentative D call: TRBD1 (6 bases). V gave up 4 bases and J gave up 0 bases, with 10 bases separating them. This CDR3 has 14 amino acids. Germline CDR1 reads MNHEY; CDR2 reads SVGAGI. CDR3 residues: CASSSDRSSYEQYF. CDR3 in DNA: TGTGCCAGCAGTTCTGACAGGTCCTCCTACGAGCAGTACTTC.

The V call is TRBV4-1, the J call TRBJ1-5, with TRBD1 as a possible D gene (5 bases). Germline V gene sequence: CDR1 MGHRA, CDR2 YSYEKL. Trimming left V 4 bases short and J 3 bases short, with 16 bases between. This CDR3 region has 16 residues. CDR3 DNA sequence: TGCGCCAGCAGCCGAACCGGGACGGGGAACAATCAGCCCCAGCATTTT. Its protein product is CASSRTGTGNNQPQHF.

DNA of the CDR3: TGTGCCAGCAGGGGGATAAACATTCAGTACTTC. Protein: CASRGINIQYF. J is TRBJ2-4 and V is TRBV6-5; D is ambiguous. CDR1 MNHEY and CDR2 SVGAGI come from the germline V gene. This CDR3 contains 11 residues. Trimming cost V 6 bases and J 6 bases, with 6 bases left between them.

Comments on this clone: The same CDR3 is also encoded by other DNA sequences in this sample. The V call is TRBV5-4, the J call TRBJ1-2; possible D gene TRBD1, 5 bases. Germline CDR1 is SGHNT and CDR2 is YYREEE (reference sequence). The V and J ends lost 2 bases and 3 bases respectively, with 8 bases between them. The CDR3 loop spans 13 amino acids. The CDR3 loop is CASSLWGDYGYTF. The CDR3 nucleotides are TGTGCCAGCAGCTTATGGGGGGACTATGGCTACACCTTC.